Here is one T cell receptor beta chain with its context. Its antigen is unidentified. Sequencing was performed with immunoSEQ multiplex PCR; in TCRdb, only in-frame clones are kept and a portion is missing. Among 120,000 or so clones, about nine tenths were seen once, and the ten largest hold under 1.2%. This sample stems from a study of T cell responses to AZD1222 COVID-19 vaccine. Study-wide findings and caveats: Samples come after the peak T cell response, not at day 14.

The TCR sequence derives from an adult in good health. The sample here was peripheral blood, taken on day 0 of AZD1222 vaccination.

CDR3: CASSFSGGNNSPLHF. Here the CDR3 DNA reads TGTGCCAGCAGCTTCTCAGGGGGCAATAATTCACCCCTCCACTTT. The chain carries TRBV11-2 and TRBJ1-6, with 8 bases identical to TRBD1. Germline lookup yields CDR1 SGHAT and CDR2 FQNNGV. V shed 3 bases and J 5 bases; nucleotides not matched to a gene: 3. The CDR3 covers 15 residues.